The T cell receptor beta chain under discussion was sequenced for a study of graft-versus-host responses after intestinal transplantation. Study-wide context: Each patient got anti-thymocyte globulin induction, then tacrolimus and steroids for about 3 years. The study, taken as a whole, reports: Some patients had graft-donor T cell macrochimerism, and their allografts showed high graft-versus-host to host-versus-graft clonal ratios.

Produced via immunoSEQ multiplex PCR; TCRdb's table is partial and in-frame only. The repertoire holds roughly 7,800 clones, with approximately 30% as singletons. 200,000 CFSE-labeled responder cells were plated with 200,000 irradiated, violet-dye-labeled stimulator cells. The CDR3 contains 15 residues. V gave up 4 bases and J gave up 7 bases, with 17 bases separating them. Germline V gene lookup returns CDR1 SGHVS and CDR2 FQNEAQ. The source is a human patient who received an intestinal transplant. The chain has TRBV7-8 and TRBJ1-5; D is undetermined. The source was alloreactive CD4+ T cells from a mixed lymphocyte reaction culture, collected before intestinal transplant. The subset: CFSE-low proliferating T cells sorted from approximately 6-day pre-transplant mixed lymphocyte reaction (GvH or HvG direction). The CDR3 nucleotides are TGTGCCAGCAGCTACTACTACGGCCGCACGCAGCCCCAGCATTTT. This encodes CASSYYYGRTQPQHF.